This T cell receptor (beta chain) was captured in a study of PD-1 blockade in classical Hodgkin lymphoma. Clones were sequenced by immunoSEQ multiplex PCR, and TCRdb holds only the in-frame ones, with some missing. The sample includes roughly 9,000 clones, about 75% of them seen just once. Time point defined: cycle 4 day 1 (C4D1), after less than 7 weeks of nivolumab. Patients all relapsed after autologous stem cell transplantation, and there was variation in brentuximab vedotin exposure. Researchers used magnetic negative selection to pull out pure CD4+ T cells from thawed PBMCs. Trimming at V came to 8 bases and at J to 8 bases, leaving 8 bases not matched to a gene. Germline V gene lookup returns CDR1 MDHEN and CDR2 SYDVKM. The CDR3 has 13 residues.

Sequences were derived from CD4+ T cells from blood, sampled before the fourth cycle of nivolumab. The chain has TRBV28 and TRBJ1-4, with TRBD1 matching over 7 bases. The clonotype originates from a human donor with classical Hodgkin lymphoma. The CDR3 protein is CASAVPTGEKLFF. The DNA for the CDR3 is TGTGCCAGCGCAGTCCCGACAGGGGAAAAACTGTTTTTT.